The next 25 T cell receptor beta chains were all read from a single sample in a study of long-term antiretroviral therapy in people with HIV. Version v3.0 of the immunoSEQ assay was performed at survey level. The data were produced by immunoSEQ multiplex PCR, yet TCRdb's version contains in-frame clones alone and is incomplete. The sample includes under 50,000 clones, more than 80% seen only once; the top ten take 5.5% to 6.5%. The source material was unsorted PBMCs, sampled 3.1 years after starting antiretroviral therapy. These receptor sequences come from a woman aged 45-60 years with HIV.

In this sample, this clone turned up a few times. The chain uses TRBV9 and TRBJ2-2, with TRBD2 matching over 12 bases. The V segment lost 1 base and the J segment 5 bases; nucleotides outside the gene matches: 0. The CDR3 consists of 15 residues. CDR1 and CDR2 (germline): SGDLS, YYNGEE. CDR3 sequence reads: CASSVTSGGTGELFF. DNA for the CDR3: TGTGCCAGCAGCGTAACTAGCGGGGGGACCGGGGAGCTGTTTTTT.

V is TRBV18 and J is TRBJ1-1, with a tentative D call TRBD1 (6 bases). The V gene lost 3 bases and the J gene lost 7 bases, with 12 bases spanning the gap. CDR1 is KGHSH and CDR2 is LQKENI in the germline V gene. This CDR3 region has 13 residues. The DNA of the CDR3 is TGTGCCAGCTCACCCCAAGGACAGATTGAAGCTTTCTTT. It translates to CASSPQGQIEAFF.

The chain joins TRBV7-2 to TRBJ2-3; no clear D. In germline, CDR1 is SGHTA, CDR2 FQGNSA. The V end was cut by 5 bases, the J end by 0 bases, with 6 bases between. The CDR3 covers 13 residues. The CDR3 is CASSPPSTDTQYF. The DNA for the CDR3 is TGTGCCAGCAGCCCTCCTAGCACAGATACGCAGTATTTT.

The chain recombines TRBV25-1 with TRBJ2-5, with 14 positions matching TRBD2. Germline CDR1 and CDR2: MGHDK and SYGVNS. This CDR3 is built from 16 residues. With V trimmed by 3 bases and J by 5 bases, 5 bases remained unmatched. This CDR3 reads CASSDGTSGGGETQYF. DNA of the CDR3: TGTGCCAGCAGTGATGGGACTAGCGGGGGTGGGGAGACCCAGTACTTC.

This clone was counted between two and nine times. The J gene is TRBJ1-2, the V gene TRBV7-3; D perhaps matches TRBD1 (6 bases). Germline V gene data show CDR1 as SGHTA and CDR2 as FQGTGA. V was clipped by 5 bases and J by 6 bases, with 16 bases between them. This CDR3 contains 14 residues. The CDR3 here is CASSVTGGAHGYTF. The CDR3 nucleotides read TGTGCCAGCAGCGTGACGGGGGGCGCCCATGGCTACACCTTC.

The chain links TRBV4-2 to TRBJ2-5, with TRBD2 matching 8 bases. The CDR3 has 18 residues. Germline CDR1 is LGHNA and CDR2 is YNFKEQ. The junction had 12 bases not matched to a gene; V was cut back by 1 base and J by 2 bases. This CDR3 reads CASSQAAGGGTYQETQYF. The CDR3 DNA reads TGTGCCAGCAGCCAAGCGGCGGGGGGCGGAACTTATCAAGAGACCCAGTACTTC.

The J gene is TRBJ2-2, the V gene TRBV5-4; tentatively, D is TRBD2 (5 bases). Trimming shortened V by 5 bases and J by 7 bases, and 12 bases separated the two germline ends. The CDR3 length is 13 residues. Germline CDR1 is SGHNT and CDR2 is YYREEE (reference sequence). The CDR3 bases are TGTGCCAGCAGTTCTGGACGGGACGGGGAGCTGTTTTTT. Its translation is CASSSGRDGELFF.

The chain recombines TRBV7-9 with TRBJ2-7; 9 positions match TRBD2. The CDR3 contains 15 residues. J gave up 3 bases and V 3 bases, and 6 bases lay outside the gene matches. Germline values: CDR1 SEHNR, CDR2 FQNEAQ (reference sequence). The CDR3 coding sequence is TGTGCCAGCAGCTTTGAGGAAGCGGGGGGCTACGAGCAGTACTTC. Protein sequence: CASSFEEAGGYEQYF.

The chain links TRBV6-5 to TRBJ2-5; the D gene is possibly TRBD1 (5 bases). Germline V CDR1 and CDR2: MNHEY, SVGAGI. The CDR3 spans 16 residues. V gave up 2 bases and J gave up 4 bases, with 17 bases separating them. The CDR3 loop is CASSYPDTTLRETQYF. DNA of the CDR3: TGTGCCAGCAGTTACCCGGACACAACGTTACGAGAGACCCAGTACTTC.

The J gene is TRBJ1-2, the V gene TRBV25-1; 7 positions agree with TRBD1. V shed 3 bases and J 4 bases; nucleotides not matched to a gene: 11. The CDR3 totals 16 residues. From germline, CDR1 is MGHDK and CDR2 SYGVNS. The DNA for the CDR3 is TGTGCCAGCAGTGATTCGGGGACAGCAGCAGCCTATGGCTACACCTTC. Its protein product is CASSDSGTAAAYGYTF.

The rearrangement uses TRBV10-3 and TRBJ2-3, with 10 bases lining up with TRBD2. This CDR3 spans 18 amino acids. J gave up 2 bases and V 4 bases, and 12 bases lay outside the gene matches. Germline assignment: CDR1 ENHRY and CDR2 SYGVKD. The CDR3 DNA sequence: TGTGCCATCAGTGGAAGAGGCCTAGCGGGGGCCCTCACAGATACGCAGTATTTT. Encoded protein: CAISGRGLAGALTDTQYF.

CDR3 region: CASSVGTGGEEQYF. For the CDR3, the DNA is TGTGCCAGCAGCGTTGGGACAGGGGGGGAAGAGCAGTACTTC. V is TRBV11-2 and J is TRBJ2-7; 11 bases agree with TRBD1. Germline-derived CDR1 and CDR2 are SGHAT and FQNNGV. Trimming at V came to 5 bases and at J to 7 bases, leaving 7 bases not matched to a gene. CDR3 length equals 14 residues.

CDR3 in amino acids: CASSQSNRMGGYTF. As DNA, the CDR3 is TGCGCCAGCAGCCAATCTAACAGGATGGGTGGCTACACCTTC. The chain combines TRBV4-1 with TRBJ1-2; tentative D call: TRBD1 (5 bases). Germline loops: CDR1 MGHRA, CDR2 YSYEKL. The V end lost 2 bases, the J end lost 7 bases, and 14 bases lay between the germline ends. The CDR3 is made up of 14 amino acids.

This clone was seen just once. The DNA of the CDR3 is TGTGCCAGCAGCTCCCCCGGGAGTGGAGAGCAGTACTTC. Its translation: CASSSPGSGEQYF. The chain is built from TRBV7-6 and TRBJ2-7; D perhaps matches TRBD2 (6 bases). V was cut by 4 bases and J by 7 bases, with 14 bases left in between. This CDR3 has 13 residues. Germline V gene data show CDR1 as SGHVS and CDR2 as FNYEAQ.

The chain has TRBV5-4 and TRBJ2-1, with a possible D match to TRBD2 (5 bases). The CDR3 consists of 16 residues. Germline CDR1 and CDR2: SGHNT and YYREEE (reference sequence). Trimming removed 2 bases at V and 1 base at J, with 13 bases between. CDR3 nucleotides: TGTGCCAGCAGCTTCTTTACCAGCGGATCCTACAATGAGCAGTTCTTC. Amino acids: CASSFFTSGSYNEQFF.

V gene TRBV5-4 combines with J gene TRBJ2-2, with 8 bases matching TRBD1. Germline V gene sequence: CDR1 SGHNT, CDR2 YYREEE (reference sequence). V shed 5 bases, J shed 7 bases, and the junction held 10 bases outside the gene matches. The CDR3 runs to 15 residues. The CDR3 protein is CASSRPGTGFGELFF. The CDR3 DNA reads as TGTGCCAGCAGTCGTCCCGGGACAGGATTCGGGGAGCTGTTTTTT.

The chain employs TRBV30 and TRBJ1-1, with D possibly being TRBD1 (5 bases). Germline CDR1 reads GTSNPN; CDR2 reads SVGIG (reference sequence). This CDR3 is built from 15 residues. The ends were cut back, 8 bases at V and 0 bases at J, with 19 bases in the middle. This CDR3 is CALDRLGTLNTEAFF. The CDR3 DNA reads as TGTGCCCTGGATAGACTCGGGACTTTGAACACTGAAGCTTTCTTT.

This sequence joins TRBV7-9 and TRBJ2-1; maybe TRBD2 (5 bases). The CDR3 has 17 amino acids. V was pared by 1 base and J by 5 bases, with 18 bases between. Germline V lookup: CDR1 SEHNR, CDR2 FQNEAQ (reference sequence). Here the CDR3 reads CASSLGGPGRYNNEQFF. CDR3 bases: TGTGCCAGCAGCTTAGGAGGGCCGGGAAGATATAACAATGAGCAGTTCTTC.

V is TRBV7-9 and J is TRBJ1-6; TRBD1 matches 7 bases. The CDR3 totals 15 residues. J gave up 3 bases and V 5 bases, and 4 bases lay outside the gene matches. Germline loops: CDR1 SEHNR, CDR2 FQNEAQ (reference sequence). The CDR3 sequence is CASSGRQGYNSPLHF. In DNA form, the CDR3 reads TGTGCCAGCAGCGGACGACAGGGCTATAATTCACCCCTCCACTTT. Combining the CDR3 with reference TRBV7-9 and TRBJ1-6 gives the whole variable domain DTGVSQNPRHKITKRGQNVTFRCDPISEHNRLYWYRQTLGQGPEFLTYFQNEAQLEKSRLLSDRFSAERPKGSFSTLEIQRTEQGDSAMYLCASSGRQGYNSPLHFGNGTRLTVT.

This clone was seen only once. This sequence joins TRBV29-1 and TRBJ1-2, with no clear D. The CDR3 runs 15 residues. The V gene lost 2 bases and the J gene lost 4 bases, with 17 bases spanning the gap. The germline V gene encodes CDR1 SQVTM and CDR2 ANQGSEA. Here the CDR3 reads CSVELAEAATYGYTF. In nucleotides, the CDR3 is TGCAGCGTTGAATTAGCTGAGGCAGCTACCTATGGCTACACCTTC. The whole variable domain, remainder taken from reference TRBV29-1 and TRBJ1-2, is SAVISQKPSRDICQRGTSLTIQCQVDSQVTMMFWYRQQPGQSLTLIATANQGSEATYESGFVIDKFPISRPNLTFSTLTVSNMSPEDSSIYLCSVELAEAATYGYTFGSGTRLTVV.

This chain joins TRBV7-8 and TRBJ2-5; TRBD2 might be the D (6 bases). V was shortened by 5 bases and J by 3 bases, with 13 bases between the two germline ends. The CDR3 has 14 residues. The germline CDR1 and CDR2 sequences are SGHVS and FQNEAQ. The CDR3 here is CASSGGLTKETQYF. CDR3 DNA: TGTGCCAGCAGCGGGGGACTGACGAAAGAGACCCAGTACTTC.

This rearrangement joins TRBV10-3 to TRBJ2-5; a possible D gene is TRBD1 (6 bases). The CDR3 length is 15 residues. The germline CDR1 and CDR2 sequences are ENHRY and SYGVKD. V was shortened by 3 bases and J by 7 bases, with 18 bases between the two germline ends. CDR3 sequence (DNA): TGTGCCATCAGTGAAGAGGGGGTTTTAGAGAGGACCCAGTACTTC. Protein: CAISEEGVLERTQYF.

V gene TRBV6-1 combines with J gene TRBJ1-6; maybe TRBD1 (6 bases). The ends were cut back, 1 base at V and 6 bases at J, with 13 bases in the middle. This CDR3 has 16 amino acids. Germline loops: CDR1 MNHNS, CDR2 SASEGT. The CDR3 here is CASSEGTGLSNSPLHF. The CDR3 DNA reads TGTGCCAGCAGTGAAGGAACAGGGTTAAGTAATTCACCCCTCCACTTT.

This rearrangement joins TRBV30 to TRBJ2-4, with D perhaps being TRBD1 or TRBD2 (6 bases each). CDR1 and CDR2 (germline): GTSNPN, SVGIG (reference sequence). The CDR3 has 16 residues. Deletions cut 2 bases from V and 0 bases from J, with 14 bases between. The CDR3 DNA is TGTGCCTGGAGTCGGGGGCCAGGGCTAGCCAAAAACATTCAGTACTTC. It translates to CAWSRGPGLAKNIQYF. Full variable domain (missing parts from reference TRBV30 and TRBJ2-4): SQTIHQWPATLVQPVGSPLSLECTVEGTSNPNLYWYRQAAGRGLQLLFYSVGIGQISSEVPQNLSASRPQDRQFILSSKKLLLSDSGFYLCAWSRGPGLAKNIQYFGAGTRLSVL.

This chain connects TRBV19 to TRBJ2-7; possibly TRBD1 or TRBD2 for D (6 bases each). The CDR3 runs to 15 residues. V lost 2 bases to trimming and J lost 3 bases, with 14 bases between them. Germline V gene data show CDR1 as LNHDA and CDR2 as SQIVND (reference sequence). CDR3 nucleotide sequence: TGTGCCAGTAGTATACCCGGGGGCGATAACTACGAGCAGTACTTC. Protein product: CASSIPGGDNYEQYF.